This section outlines one T cell receptor (beta chain) sequence together with its context. The antigen is undetermined. Germline CDR1 SEHNR, CDR2 FQNEAQ (reference sequence). V was pared by 4 bases and J by 10 bases, with 19 bases between. CDR3 length: 14 amino acids. This sample was taken from a study of T cell clonotyping in hematopoietic cell transplantation. Study-level findings and limits: Higher Inverse Simpson Index values in graft donor and pretransplant recipient predicted broader posttransplant TCR diversity. At the given depth, recipient repertoires were over 95% de novo clonotypes. No sorting was done, leaving CD4 and CD8 contributions mixed.

Method: immunoSEQ multiplex PCR; TCRdb's copy keeps in-frame clones and lacks some. The sample holds 13,000 or so clones, around 97% seen once. Samples: about 28 days before transplant, then days 30, 100 and 180 after. The sample in question was peripheral blood mononuclear cells, obtained 30 days after allogeneic stem cell transplant. The gene calls are TRBV7-9 and TRBJ1-1, with a tentative D call TRBD1 (5 bases). The sequence was obtained from a female patient between 50 and 60 years old who had an allogeneic stem cell transplant from an unrelated donor, so T cells may come from the graft donor. Some clones in this sample may be carry-over from other donors' samples. CDR3 nucleotide sequence: TGTGCCAGCAGCTACGCGTCTGGTCCGGGACTAGCTTTCTTT. Amino acids: CASSYASGPGLAFF.